The 25 T cell receptor beta chains listed next were all sequenced from one sample in a study of blood T cell repertoires in COVID-19. Assay used: immunoSEQ multiplex PCR; TCRdb lists only in-frame clones, some missing. The data hold under 120,000 clones, with more than 60% observed a single time. The sequenced sample was peripheral blood. Receptor source: a man aged 70 or older with active or convalescent COVID-19.

This sequence joins TRBV19 and TRBJ1-2; D is possibly TRBD1 (6 bases). Trimming took 4 bases from V and 2 from J, leaving 11 bases between them. CDR3 length: 14 amino acids. Germline CDR1 and CDR2: LNHDA and SQIVND (reference sequence). CDR3 loop: CASSRDILNYGYTF. CDR3 DNA sequence: TGTGCCAGTAGTAGGGACATCTTGAACTATGGCTACACCTTC.

The chain is built from TRBV25-1 and TRBJ1-1; D gene ambiguous. The V gene lost 1 base and the J gene lost 1 base, with 7 bases spanning the gap. This CDR3 is built from 14 residues. Germline CDR1 and CDR2: MGHDK and SYGVNS. The CDR3 region is CASSELEANTEAFF. CDR3 in DNA: TGTGCCAGCAGTGAATTAGAGGCGAACACTGAAGCTTTCTTT.

This clone was counted between two and nine times. The V call is TRBV11-3, the J call TRBJ1-1; D is unresolved. The CDR3 runs to 13 residues. CDR1 SGHNT and CDR2 YENEEA come from the germline V gene. V gave up 1 base and J gave up 7 bases, with 10 bases separating them. The CDR3 is CASSLVEGGEAFF. CDR3 nucleotide sequence: TGTGCCAGCAGCTTAGTAGAGGGCGGTGAAGCTTTCTTT.

The rearrangement links TRBV30 to TRBJ1-1, with 7 positions matching TRBD1. In germline, CDR1 is GTSNPN, CDR2 SVGIG (reference sequence). Trimming removed 4 bases from V and 5 bases from J; junction bases left unmatched: 7. The CDR3 covers 13 residues. The CDR3 nucleotides read TGTGCCTGGAAACGACAGGGTAGGACTGAAGCTTTCTTT. This gives the protein CAWKRQGRTEAFF.

The chain links TRBV28 to TRBJ2-1, with 8 positions matching TRBD2. The CDR3 consists of 15 residues. Losses at the gene ends were 5 bases for V and 4 bases for J; bases not matched to a gene: 7. In germline, CDR1 is MDHEN, CDR2 SYDVKM. In DNA form, the CDR3 reads TGTGCCAGCAGTCTCAGCGGGAGACATTACAATGAGCAGTTCTTC. It encodes CASSLSGRHYNEQFF.

The chain joins TRBV6-1 to TRBJ1-6; possibly TRBD1 for D (5 bases). The CDR3 length is 15 residues. Trimming cost V 2 bases and J 10 bases, with 15 bases left between them. Per germline, CDR1 MNHNS and CDR2 SASEGT. The chain's CDR3 is CASSEMGQGWSPLHF. The CDR3 bases are TGTGCCAGCAGTGAAATGGGTCAGGGTTGGTCACCCCTCCACTTT.

V gene TRBV11-2 combines with J gene TRBJ2-1; TRBD2 matches 8 bases. The V and J ends lost 11 bases and 0 bases, in that order; junction bases with no gene match: 15. This CDR3 comprises 17 residues. The V gene's germline CDR1 is SGHAT and CDR2 FQNNGV. Written as DNA, the CDR3 is TGTGCCGTTGGACGGGGGGGCCAAGGGGGCTCCTACAATGAGCAGTTCTTC. Translating it yields CAVGRGGQGGSYNEQFF.

This clone came up a few times. This chain uses TRBV23-1 with TRBJ1-5; 8 bases match TRBD1. TRBV23-1 is reported as an ORF; its role is uncertain. With 4 bases clipped from V and 0 bases from J, the junction kept 8 bases outside the gene matches. This CDR3 spans 17 amino acids. The CDR3 DNA reads TGCGCCAGCAGTCCGGACAGGGAAAATGGTAGCAATCAGCCCCAGCATTTT. It yields the protein CASSPDRENGSNQPQHF.

CDR3 amino acids: CASSLAQGRQPQHF. The CDR3 DNA reads as TGTGCCAGCAGCTTAGCCCAGGGGCGACAGCCCCAGCATTTT. The rearrangement links TRBV7-2 to TRBJ1-5; maybe TRBD1 (6 bases). Trimming cost V 0 bases and J 7 bases, with 10 bases left between them. This CDR3 has 14 residues. CDR1 SGHTA and CDR2 FQGNSA come from the germline V gene.

The chain joins TRBV27 to TRBJ2-3, with 11 bases matching TRBD2. CDR3 size: 16 residues. Germline loops: CDR1 MNHEY, CDR2 SMNVEV (reference sequence). After removal of 5 bases from V and 2 bases from J, the junction contained 6 bases not matched to a gene. The CDR3 coding sequence is TGTGCCAGCAGTATATTAGCGGGAGGGCTCACAGATACGCAGTATTTT. This sequence encodes CASSILAGGLTDTQYF.

This chain connects TRBV28 to TRBJ1-5; TRBD1 matches at 10 bases. Germline trimming cut 7 bases from V and 3 bases from J; bases unmatched to any gene: 9. CDR3 length: 16 residues. The germline gives CDR1 MDHEN, CDR2 SYDVKM. CDR3: CASMGPGTGANQPQHF. CDR3 nucleotides: TGTGCCAGCATGGGCCCCGGGACAGGGGCCAATCAGCCCCAGCATTTT.

The rearrangement links TRBV9 to TRBJ2-5, with D possibly TRBD2 on 6 matching bases. Germline CDR1 SGDLS, CDR2 YYNGEE. V lost 3 bases to trimming and J lost 5 bases, with 17 bases between them. The CDR3 has 15 residues. The CDR3 DNA reads TGTGCCAGCAGCGCTACCGGGAGTGGGGGGGAGACCCAGTACTTC. Its protein is CASSATGSGGETQYF.

This chain uses TRBV7-9 with TRBJ1-1; a possible D gene is TRBD1 (5 bases). The CDR3 consists of 14 residues. The V end was cut by 2 bases, the J end by 4 bases, with 11 bases between. Germline values: CDR1 SEHNR, CDR2 FQNEAQ (reference sequence). The DNA of the CDR3 is TGTGCCAGCAGCTTAAGAGGGGAGGGCACTGAAGCTTTCTTT. Amino acids: CASSLRGEGTEAFF.

The rearrangement uses TRBV5-1 and TRBJ1-5; the D gene is possibly TRBD1 (6 bases). CDR3 length: 14 amino acids. The ends were cut back, 4 bases at V and 3 bases at J, with 11 bases in the middle. Per the germline V gene, CDR1 is SGHRS and CDR2 is YFSETQ. DNA of the CDR3: TGCGCCAGCAGCCCGCAGGGGACCAATCAGCCCCAGCATTTT. Translation: CASSPQGTNQPQHF.

The chain recombines TRBV7-2 with TRBJ1-4, with D hard to call. The germline gives CDR1 SGHTA, CDR2 FQGNSA. This CDR3 contains 13 residues. Trimming stripped 4 bases from V and 7 bases from J, with 10 bases between. CDR3 sequence: CASSWKRGEKLFF. The CDR3 DNA reads TGTGCCAGCAGCTGGAAACGGGGTGAAAAACTGTTTTTT.

This chain joins TRBV3-1 (or the pseudogene TRBV3-2) and TRBJ2-1; 12 bases match TRBD2. The CDR3 is made up of 18 amino acids. V shed 0 bases and J 8 bases; nucleotides not matched to a gene: 11. CDR1 LGHDT and CDR2 YNNKEL come from the germline V gene (reference sequence). For the CDR3, the DNA is TGTGCCAGCAGCCAAGACCCCTATCTAGCGGGGGGGCAGGATGAGCAGTTCTTC. It is translated as CASSQDPYLAGGQDEQFF.

The CDR3 here is CAWSGGPGETEAFF. CDR3 in DNA: TGTGCCTGGAGTGGGGGGCCCGGAGAAACTGAAGCTTTCTTT. This chain joins TRBV30 and TRBJ1-1; maybe TRBD1 (6 bases). Germline assignment: CDR1 GTSNPN and CDR2 SVGIG (reference sequence). This CDR3 has 14 amino acids. V lost 1 base, J lost 5 bases, and 14 bases lay in between.

For the CDR3, the DNA is TGTGCCACCAGTGACCCCGACAGGGGGAAAGATACGCAGTATTTT. Its translation: CATSDPDRGKDTQYF. The rearrangement joins TRBV24-1 to TRBJ2-3, with 9 bases identical to TRBD1. In germline, CDR1 is KGHDR, CDR2 SFDVKD. The CDR3 spans 15 residues. J was trimmed by 5 bases and V by 4 bases; bases with no gene match: 6.

V and J are TRBV18 and TRBJ1-2; D gene ambiguous. Germline lookup yields CDR1 KGHSH and CDR2 LQKENI. Trimming left V 2 bases short and J 8 bases short, with 15 bases between. The CDR3 covers 14 residues. The CDR3 region has the DNA TGTGCCAGCTCACCAAATCCAGGAACCGGAGGCTACACCTTC. As protein: CASSPNPGTGGYTF.

The CDR3 sequence: CASSQDSGQGAVAGYTF. CDR3 sequence (DNA): TGCGCCAGCAGCCAAGATTCGGGACAGGGGGCAGTTGCTGGCTACACCTTC. The rearrangement links TRBV4-1 to TRBJ1-2; 12 nucleotides match TRBD1. The CDR3 is made up of 17 amino acids. Germline-derived CDR1 and CDR2 are MGHRA and YSYEKL. V shed 0 bases, J shed 7 bases, and the junction held 9 bases outside the gene matches.

This chain joins TRBV6-4 and TRBJ2-3, with a tentative D call TRBD1 (6 bases). V shed 6 bases and J shed 2 bases, with 12 bases lying between them. Germline V gene data show CDR1 as MRHNA and CDR2 as SNTAGT. The CDR3 loop spans 14 amino acids. CDR3 residues: CASSLRDTTDTQYF. The DNA of the CDR3 is TGTGCCAGCAGCCTCCGGGACACCACAGATACGCAGTATTTT.

This rearrangement joins TRBV2 to TRBJ2-7; D might be TRBD1 (6 bases). This CDR3 is built from 15 residues. The germline CDR1 and CDR2 sequences are SNHLY and FYNNEI. Between the trimmed V and J ends, which lost 3 bases and 3 bases, there was a span of 15 bases. The CDR3 here is CASSEGGAGDYEQYF. DNA for the CDR3: TGTGCCAGCAGTGAGGGTGGGGCAGGGGACTACGAGCAGTACTTC.

The rearrangement joins TRBV5-8 to TRBJ2-7; unclear D gene. Trimming left V 7 bases short and J 1 base short, with 6 bases between. The CDR3 runs to 11 residues. The germline V gene encodes CDR1 SGHTS and CDR2 YDEGEE. CDR3 region: CASAVSYEQYF. In DNA form, the CDR3 reads TGTGCCAGCGCAGTTTCCTACGAGCAGTACTTC.

V and J are TRBV30 and TRBJ1-5; a possible D gene is TRBD1 (6 bases). The CDR3 is made up of 13 amino acids. CDR1 GTSNPN and CDR2 SVGIG come from the germline V gene (reference sequence). Trimming cost V 5 bases and J 3 bases, with 11 bases left between them. CDR3 in amino acids: CAWGTGTNQPQHF. CDR3 in DNA: TGTGCCTGGGGTACAGGGACCAATCAGCCCCAGCATTTT.

J is TRBJ2-4 and V is TRBV5-4, with D possibly matching TRBD1 (5 bases). Germline V gene lookup returns CDR1 SGHNT and CDR2 YYREEE (reference sequence). Trimming removed 2 bases at V and 7 bases at J, with 13 bases between. The CDR3 is 14 amino acids. The CDR3 DNA reads as TGTGCCAGCAGCTTTCAGGGAAAGGAGAACATTCAGTACTTC. This codes for CASSFQGKENIQYF.